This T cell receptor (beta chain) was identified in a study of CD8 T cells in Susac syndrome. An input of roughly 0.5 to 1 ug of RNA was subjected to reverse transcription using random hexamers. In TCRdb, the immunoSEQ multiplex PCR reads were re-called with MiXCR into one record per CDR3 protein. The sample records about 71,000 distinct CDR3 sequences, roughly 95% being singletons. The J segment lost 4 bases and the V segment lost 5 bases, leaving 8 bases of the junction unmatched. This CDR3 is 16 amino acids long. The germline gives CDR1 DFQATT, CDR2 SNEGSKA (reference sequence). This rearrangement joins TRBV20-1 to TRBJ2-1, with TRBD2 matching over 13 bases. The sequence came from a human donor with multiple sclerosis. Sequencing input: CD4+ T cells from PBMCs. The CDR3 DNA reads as TGCAGTGCTCCCACAAGGACTAGCGGGAGATACAATGAGCAGTTCTTC. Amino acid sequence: CSAPTRTSGRYNEQFF.